This T cell receptor (beta chain) was identified in a study of OX40 agonist ivuxolimab in advanced cancers. Study-level information: Enrolled patients in dose escalation had cancers that were hepatocellular carcinoma, melanoma, renal cell or head and neck cancer. Participants averaged around 60 years of age (range about 23 to 80) and were roughly 83% male.

Produced via immunoSEQ multiplex PCR; TCRdb's table is partial and in-frame only. The profile covers 15,000 to 20,000 clones, with less than 90% appearing a single time and about 70% taken by the ten largest. The germline CDR1 and CDR2 sequences are LGHNA and YNFKEQ. V dropped 0 bases and J dropped 2 bases, with 11 bases sitting between them. The CDR3 covers 16 residues. This clonotype originated in an adult with an advanced solid tumor such as melanoma, head and neck, liver or kidney cancer. The chain employs TRBV4-2 and TRBJ2-1, with D unclear. Sample: CD4+ or CD8+ T cells sorted from blood, taken in a trial of the OX40 agonist ivuxolimab. The CDR3 coding sequence is TGTGCCAGCAGCCAAGAGTATGGGGAACCCTACAATGAGCAGTTCTTC. It encodes CASSQEYGEPYNEQFF.